Listed below are T cell receptor beta chains from one sample, sequenced in a study of cytomegalovirus exposure and HLA in healthy donors. Here immunoSEQ multiplex PCR was the method, and the copy in TCRdb shows in-frame clones only, minus some. This table has approximately 110,000 clones, 65% to 80% appearing once. The sample comprised PBMCs. The source of these receptors is a male donor in good health and CMV-seronegative. The CDR3 runs from the conserved cysteine through the conserved F or W. Fields, in order: clone size, J gene, V gene, D gene, CDR3 DNA, CDR3 protein. D genes are given only for firm matches. A clone size is listed for some rows: how often the clone was seen (once, few, many), or a class if it is expanded.

>NA|TRBJ2-7|TRBV10-3|TRBD1
TGTGCCACGGGAGGGACAGGGGAGTACGAGCAGTACTTC
CATGGTGEYEQYF
>NA|TRBJ2-7|TRBV6-1|NA
TGTGCCAGCAGTGCGGCGGGACTTCGGTCCTACGAGCAGTACTTC
CASSAAGLRSYEQYF
>NA|TRBJ2-7|TRBV18|NA
TGTGCCAGCTCACCACGAGGCGGGATATACGAGCAGTACTTC
CASSPRGGIYEQYF
>once|TRBJ2-3|TRBV28|TRBD2
TGTGCCAGCAGTCACGCTAGCGGGAGGGGGGCAGATACGCAGTATTTT
CASSHASGRGADTQYF
>NA|TRBJ2-7|TRBV11-1|TRBD2
TGTGCCAGCAGCGTGGCGGGAGGGATCGGCGACGAGCAGTACTTC
CASSVAGGIGDEQYF
>NA|TRBJ2-1|TRBV7-3|TRBD1
TGTGCCAGCAGCTCGGACAGGGGTAATGAGCAGTTCTTC
CASSSDRGNEQFF
>NA|TRBJ1-3|TRBV30|NA
TGTGCCTGGAGTCACACAGGACGAGCTGGAAACGCCATATATTTT
CAWSHTGRAGNAIYF
>NA|TRBJ2-3|TRBV7-8|TRBD2
TGTGCCAGCAGCTTATCACTAGCGGAGGGGACAGATACGCAGTATTTT
CASSLSLAEGTDTQYF
>NA|TRBJ1-2|TRBV9|NA
TGTGCCAGCAGCACAGCCGGGGCAGGGGACTATGGCTACACCTTC
CASSTAGAGDYGYTF
>NA|TRBJ1-5|TRBV11-3|NA
TGTGCCAGCAGCCCGACAGAGACGGAGCCCCAGCATTTT
CASSPTETEPQHF
>NA|TRBJ2-3|TRBV7-9|TRBD2
TGTGCCAGCAGCCCTAGCCTGGGACTAGCGGTCACAGATACGCAGTATTTT
CASSPSLGLAVTDTQYF
>NA|TRBJ2-7|TRBV4-3|NA
TGCGCCAGCAGCCAAGCGATCTATTACGAGCAGTACTTC
CASSQAIYYEQYF
>NA|TRBJ2-7|TRBV5-4|TRBD2
TGTGCCAGCAGCTTGAGTGGGGGGGTGGGGCCGGGGGAGCAGTACTTC
CASSLSGGVGPGEQYF
>NA|TRBJ2-6|TRBV5-4|TRBD1
TGTGCCAGCAGCCACGGACAGGGTAGTTCTGGGGCCAACGTCCTGACTTTC
CASSHGQGSSGANVLTF
>NA|TRBJ2-1|TRBV19|NA
TGTGCCAGTAGTATAGGTTACAGGCCCGAAACCTACAATGAGCAGTTCTTC
CASSIGYRPETYNEQFF
>NA|TRBJ2-7|TRBV7-2|NA
TGTGCCAGCAGCTTGGGACTCCCCCGCTCCTACGAGCAGTACTTC
CASSLGLPRSYEQYF
>NA|TRBJ2-1|TRBV7-9|NA
TGTGCCAGCAGCACGGGACTTGCGAACTCCTACAATGAGCAGTTCTTC
CASSTGLANSYNEQFF
>NA|TRBJ1-1|TRBV20-1|TRBD1
TGCAGTGCAAGACAGGGGGCGGGAGCTTTCTTT
CSARQGAGAFF
>NA|TRBJ1-2|TRBV5-1|NA
TGCGCCAGCAGCTCGTCAGGAGGCGGAGGCAAGGGCTATGGCTACACCTTC
CASSSSGGGGKGYGYTF
>NA|TRBJ1-1|TRBV19|TRBD1
TGTGCCAGTAGTATTGACAGGGACACTGAAGCTTTCTTT
CASSIDRDTEAFF
>NA|TRBJ2-3|TRBV11-3|TRBD1
TGTGCCAGCAGCCCCGGGACAGGGTCCGATACGCAGTATTTT
CASSPGTGSDTQYF
>NA|TRBJ2-7|TRBV5-6|NA
TGTGCCAGCAGCTTGGTGGGGGAGGCATACGAGCAGTACTTC
CASSLVGEAYEQYF
>NA|TRBJ2-5|TRBV18|NA
TGTGCCAGCTCACCATCCGGAGAGACCCAGTACTTC
CASSPSGETQYF
>NA|TRBJ2-5|TRBV19|TRBD2
TGTGCCAGTAGTATTAGCGGGAGGGGGGAGACCCAGTACTTC
CASSISGRGETQYF
>once|TRBJ1-1|TRBV15|NA
TGTGCCACCAGCACCGAACGGGGGGTGAACACTGAAGCTTTCTTT
CATSTERGVNTEAFF
>once|TRBJ2-7|TRBV27|TRBD2
TGTGCCAGCAGTTGGGGGGGCGAGCAGTACTTC
CASSWGGEQYF
>once|TRBJ1-1|TRBV29-1|TRBD1
TGCAGCGTTCCGCCGGGACAGGGGTTCTCTAACACTGAAGCTTTCTTT
CSVPPGQGFSNTEAFF
>NA|TRBJ2-1|TRBV6-5|NA
TGTGCCAGCAGTTACTCGATTCCCCCATCTATCAATGAGCAGTTCTTC
CASSYSIPPSINEQFF
>NA|TRBJ2-1|TRBV2|NA
TGTGCCAGCAGTGTTGAGGGCTGGGGTGAGCAGTTCTTC
CASSVEGWGEQFF
>once|TRBJ1-2|TRBV7-8|TRBD1
TGTGCCAGCAGCCTAAGATCCGGGACAGGGGGCGCTTATGGCTACACCTTC
CASSLRSGTGGAYGYTF
>NA|TRBJ2-7|TRBV18|TRBD2
TGTGCCAGCTCACCCCGGGCTAGCGGGTCCTACGAGCAGTACTTC
CASSPRASGSYEQYF
>NA|TRBJ1-5|TRBV5-1|NA
TGCGCCAGCAGCCCCGAGGGCAATCAGCCCCAGCATTTT
CASSPEGNQPQHF
>NA|TRBJ1-2|TRBV27|TRBD1
TGTGCCAGCAGTTTATGGTCAGGGGGACGGACCCAAGCTAACTATGGCTACACCTTC
CASSLWSGGRTQANYGYTF
>NA|TRBJ2-7|TRBV19|NA
TGTGCCAGTAGTAGGGAGTCCTCCTACGAGCAGTACTTC
CASSRESSYEQYF
>NA|TRBJ2-2|TRBV9|NA
TGTGCCAGCAGCGTAGCCGGCGGGGAGCTGTTTTTT
CASSVAGGELFF